A single sample gave rise to the 13 T cell receptor beta chains below, sequenced in a study of blood T cells in healthy people across ages (dated by TCRdb to between 2015 and 2016). To prepare the library, 5' RACE was applied. Instrument on record: Illumina HiSeq 2500. The second PCR ran for roughly 7 to 11 cycles and used a J-beta primer mix along with a sample-barcoded 5' primer. Through fastp at Q25 and MiXCR, TCRdb rebuilt clones from the public reads, retaining in-frame beta chains. Entries that share a CDR3 protein sequence are merged under the most common genes and DNA. The table for this sample lists about 580,000 distinct CDR3 sequences; roughly 43% of them were counted only once. The ten largest account for around 25% of the sample. The source material was blood. The source of these receptors is an elderly man in good health.

This clonotype came up a few times. The chain employs TRBV6-2 or TRBV6-3 and TRBJ2-7, with 7 bases that match TRBD2. Germline-derived CDR1 and CDR2 are MNHEY and SVGEGT. This CDR3 comprises 14 residues. V lost 6 bases and J lost 4; bases outside the gene matches: 9. Here the CDR3 reads CASRQAGWAYEQYF. The CDR3 bases are TGTGCCAGCAGGCAAGCGGGATGGGCATACGAGCAGTACTTC.

Ten or more counts support this clonotype. The chain recombines TRBV6-5 with TRBJ2-6; TRBD1 is a possible D gene (6 bases). The germline V gene encodes CDR1 MNHEY and CDR2 SVGAGI. This CDR3 is 18 amino acids long. Trimming shortened V by 0 bases and J by 0 bases, and 12 bases separated the two germline ends. The CDR3: CASSYSRGFASGANVLTF. Here the CDR3 DNA reads TGTGCCAGCAGTTACTCCAGGGGCTTCGCCTCTGGGGCCAACGTCCTGACTTTC.

The chain uses TRBV11-2 and TRBJ2-1; 9 bases agree with TRBD1. Judging by the DNA end, TRBJ2-7 fits better; the J call may be wrong. Germline-derived CDR1 and CDR2 are SGHAT and FQNNGV. CDR3 length: 14 residues. The CDR3 here is CASSLTRQGGEQYF. CDR3 coding DNA: TGTGCCAGCAGCTTAACCAGACAGGGGGGGGAGCAGTACTTC.

The gene calls are TRBV11-2 and TRBJ2-1; D may be TRBD1 (6 bases). Trimming removed 0 bases from V and 4 bases from J, with 10 bases in between. The CDR3 extends over 15 amino acids. Germline CDR1 and CDR2: SGHAT and FQNNGV. Written as DNA, the CDR3 is TGTGCCAGCAGCTTAGAGGGGGCCCGTTACAATGAGCAGTTCTTC. Residues: CASSLEGARYNEQFF.

The chain couples TRBV10-3 to TRBJ1-6; D remains ambiguous. CDR1 is ENHRY and CDR2 is SYGVKD in the germline V gene. V shed 4 bases and J shed 6 bases, with 7 bases lying between them. The length of the CDR3 is 13 residues. CDR3: CAISVSSNSPLHF. In DNA form, the CDR3 reads TGTGCCATCAGTGTGTCCAGTAATTCACCCCTCCACTTT.

This chain uses TRBV6-2 or TRBV6-3 with TRBJ2-3; D may correspond to TRBD1 or TRBD2 (5 bases each). V lost 7 bases to trimming and J lost 2 bases, with 19 bases between them. This CDR3 has 16 amino acids. CDR1 and CDR2 from the germline V gene are MNHEY and SVGEGT. The CDR3 bases are TGTGCCAGCAATTCCGACTACGGGACGGCCACAGATACGCAGTATTTT. Translation: CASNSDYGTATDTQYF.

The chain recombines TRBV28 with TRBJ2-5, with D unclear. The CDR3 consists of 10 residues. V lost 8 bases, J lost 5 bases, and 6 bases lay in between. Germline-derived CDR1 and CDR2 are MDHEN and SYDVKM. For the CDR3, the DNA is TGTGCCAGCGGATCCGAGACCCAGTACTTC. The encoded protein is CASGSETQYF.

A note on this clonotype: Compared with germline, one end of the junction differs, possibly owing to a read error. The J gene is TRBJ2-1, the V gene TRBV7-9, with 10 positions matching TRBD2. CDR3 size: 16 residues. From germline, CDR1 is SEHNR and CDR2 FQNEAQ (reference sequence). As DNA, the CDR3 is TGTGTCAGCAGCCCCCTAGCGGGAGTTACCTACAATGAGCAGTTCTTC. Its translation is CVSSPLAGVTYNEQFF.

In its sample, this clonotype was seen a few times. The rearrangement joins TRBV6-6 to TRBJ1-2; 9 bases are shared with TRBD1. The CDR3 loop spans 15 amino acids. From germline, CDR1 is MNHNY and CDR2 SVGAGI (reference sequence). Trimming at V came to 2 bases and at J to 7 bases, leaving 8 bases not matched to a gene. This CDR3 is CASSYTTGGSCGYTF. CDR3 bases: TGTGCCAGCAGTTACACGACAGGGGGTTCGTGTGGCTACACCTTC.

The chain uses TRBV2 and TRBJ2-3; D remains ambiguous. This CDR3 spans 11 amino acids. With 8 bases removed from V and 6 bases from J, the gap between germline ends came to 9 bases. The germline V gene encodes CDR1 SNHLY and CDR2 FYNNEI. The chain's CDR3 is CASGVTDTQYF. The CDR3 DNA follows: TGTGCCAGCGGTGTAACCGATACGCAGTATTTT.

The genes are TRBV30 and TRBJ2-2, with D possibly matching TRBD1 (6 bases). This CDR3 contains 15 residues. Looked up from germline, CDR1 is GTSNPN and CDR2 is SVGIG (reference sequence). The V and J ends lost 0 bases and 5 bases respectively, with 13 bases between them. CDR3 in amino acids: CAWSVTTGSTGELFF. In DNA form, the CDR3 reads TGTGCCTGGAGTGTAACAACAGGGAGTACCGGGGAGCTGTTTTTT.

This chain joins TRBV27 and TRBJ2-5; no clear D. Near its end, the DNA agrees better with TRBJ2-7, so the J call may be wrong. There are 16 residues in the CDR3. Germline CDR1 reads MNHEY; CDR2 reads SMNVEV (reference sequence). CDR3 loop: CASRPIGLRESYEQYF. The CDR3 nucleotides are TGTGCCAGCAGACCTATCGGCCTCAGAGAATCCTACGAGCAGTACTTC.

The genes are TRBV4-3 and TRBJ2-2, with TRBD2 matching over 10 bases. The V segment lost 0 bases and the J segment 0 bases; nucleotides outside the gene matches: 4. The CDR3 contains 18 residues. Germline V gene lookup returns CDR1 LGHNA and CDR2 YSLEER. The CDR3 loop reads CASSQDLTSGSNTGELFF. For the CDR3, the DNA is TGCGCCAGCAGCCAAGATCTGACTAGCGGGTCGAACACCGGGGAGCTGTTTTTT.